A selection of T cell receptor beta chains follows, all from one sample in a study of T-cell reconstitution after alpha-beta-depleted transplantation in children. TCRdb passed the PCR reads through MiXCR, listing each CDR3 protein once. The sample records approximately 490,000 distinct CDR3 sequences, around 12% being singletons. Sequencing was performed on PBMCs from the stem cell graft donor, taken from the stem cell graft. Receptors originate from a human donor who donated a stem cell graft to a child with combined immunodeficiency. Both conserved end residues are part of each CDR3. Fields, in order: V gene, clone size, J gene, D gene, CDR3 protein. The D gene is left open where the match is weak. Expanded clones are given a class, and other clones once, few, many or no size at all.

TRBV7-2	many	TRBJ2-4	-	CASSLRSGLVKNIQYF
TRBV6-4	-	TRBJ2-2	-	CASSGSYTGELFF
TRBV29-1	many	TRBJ2-4	-	CSVSPGGRRDIQYF
TRBV20-1	many	TRBJ2-3	-	CSATDPKMAERSTDTQYF
TRBV3-1	few	TRBJ2-1	TRBD2	CASSQETLAGLYNEQFF
TRBV12-3/TRBV12-4	many	TRBJ2-5	-	CASSFRGGQETQYF
TRBV30	few	TRBJ2-3	-	CAWSVQGGYPGTDTQYF
TRBV3-1	-	TRBJ1-1	-	CASSQAGSEAFF
TRBV7-9	few	TRBJ2-1	-	CASSWGSSEQFF
TRBV20-1	-	TRBJ2-7	-	CSARTGQNYEQYF
TRBV10-3	few	TRBJ2-3	-	CAISESFGLLADTQYF
TRBV29-1	-	TRBJ2-6	-	CSPRGQDSGANVLTF
TRBV29-1	few	TRBJ2-1	TRBD1	CSSGGSYNEQFF
TRBV12-3/TRBV12-4	-	TRBJ2-3	TRBD2	CASSPGTSGGASDTQYF
TRBV30	-	TRBJ2-1	TRBD1	CAWSLTGTGSNEQFF
TRBV7-9	-	TRBJ2-3	-	CASSLQTPTDTQYF
TRBV24-1	few	TRBJ2-1	-	CATSDFRGRVGNNEQFF
TRBV7-9	-	TRBJ2-3	-	CASSLTRAATDTQYF
TRBV28	-	TRBJ2-5	-	CASSSSEQETQYF
TRBV6-2/TRBV6-3	many	TRBJ2-3	-	CATAADASTDTQYF
TRBV27	-	TRBJ1-1	TRBD1	CASNRGDRELSEAFF
TRBV6-6	many	TRBJ1-3	-	CASSYLDTIYF
TRBV15	-	TRBJ2-3	-	CATSRPGTQYF
TRBV12-3/TRBV12-4	many	TRBJ2-3	-	CASRGTRGGNTDTQYF
TRBV20-1	few	TRBJ2-7	-	CSARKAYEQYF
TRBV20-1	-	TRBJ2-3	-	CSAALGLEDTDTQYF
TRBV2	few	TRBJ2-7	-	CATKYDRSYEQYF
TRBV6-2/TRBV6-3	few	TRBJ2-2	TRBD2	CASRTTSGDANTGELFF
TRBV7-9	-	TRBJ2-3	-	CASSLPSATQYF
TRBV20-1	few	TRBJ2-3	-	CSAKTGSDTQYF
TRBV29-1	many	TRBJ2-5	-	CSVEPPAAQETQYF
TRBV7-2	-	TRBJ1-6	-	CASSLYGRQYNSPLHF
TRBV29-1	-	TRBJ2-3	TRBD2	CSARLAGRGTQYF
TRBV24-1	many	TRBJ2-3	-	CATSDLASTDTQYF
TRBV29-1	-	TRBJ2-7	-	CSVVGYPYEQYF
TRBV15	-	TRBJ2-7	-	CATSRDRGASYEQYF
TRBV10-3	-	TRBJ2-7	-	CAISAIRLSYEQYF
TRBV20-1	-	TRBJ2-4	-	CSALDGASFKNIQYF
TRBV7-9	-	TRBJ2-7	TRBD2	CASSLRTSGLVFYEQYF
TRBV6-5	-	TRBJ2-6	TRBD1	CASSYGHQGEGANVLTF
TRBV29-1	many	TRBJ1-1	-	CSVSGADEAFF
TRBV11-2	-	TRBJ2-7	TRBD2	CASSLDSGGCRDGRYEQYF
TRBV14	-	TRBJ2-5	-	CASSQGSLMMIETQYF
TRBV12-3/TRBV12-4	-	TRBJ2-7	-	CASSFVEGGYEQYF
TRBV7-2	many	TRBJ2-1	TRBD1	CASSPGQGPYNEQFF
TRBV29-1	few	TRBJ1-2	-	CSVEETLSAYGYTF
TRBV12-3/TRBV12-4	many	TRBJ2-5	-	CASSPLAVETQYF
TRBV6-2/TRBV6-3	-	TRBJ2-1	-	CASSYPTSFEQFF
TRBV12-3/TRBV12-4	many	TRBJ2-5	TRBD2	CASSQFLREGQETQYF
TRBV24-1	many	TRBJ2-1	-	CATSELNEQFF
TRBV9	few	TRBJ2-1	TRBD2	CASSVAASGIYNEQFF
TRBV20-1	-	TRBJ2-1	TRBD2	CSARSLAESSYNEQFF
TRBV12-3/TRBV12-4	few	TRBJ2-1	-	CASSLARGTEQFF
TRBV19	-	TRBJ2-6	-	CASSIGIDGANVLTF
TRBV7-2	-	TRBJ1-2	-	CASSPTVNYGYTF
TRBV3-1	-	TRBJ2-3	-	CASSQGRSDTQYF
TRBV4-3	many	TRBJ2-7	-	CASSQEASGTHEQYF